This entry concerns a single T cell receptor (beta chain). Its antigen is not identified. The junction differs from germline at one of its ends, possibly a read error. It was with a sample-barcoded 5' primer and a J-beta primer mix that a second PCR of about 6 to 12 cycles was run. One entry per CDR3 protein, called by TCRdb with MiXCR from the 5' RACE reads. The sample includes approximately 1.5 million distinct CDR3 sequences, roughly a third of them seen just once. These data originate in a study of blood T cells in healthy people across ages. Per-sample PBMC isolation yielded at least 7 million cells. The CDR3 covers 16 residues. Germline V lookup: CDR1 SGHVS, CDR2 FNYEAQ. Broader study findings: In the absence of known donor CMV status, changes in expanded clonotypes were possibly confounded. Observed TCR beta diversity showed a strong correlation with the percentage of naive T cells as measured by flow cytometry. Higher diversity, along with more naive CD4+ cells, distinguished long-lived donors from aged donors.

The source is a woman in her 30s in good health. The specimen sequenced was blood. V is TRBV7-6 and J is TRBJ2-1; perhaps TRBD2 as D (6 bases). CDR3 amino acids: CASSLDVRGGHNERFF. CDR3 DNA sequence: TGTGCCAGCAGCTTAGACGTGCGGGGCGGCCACAATGAGCGGTTCTTC.